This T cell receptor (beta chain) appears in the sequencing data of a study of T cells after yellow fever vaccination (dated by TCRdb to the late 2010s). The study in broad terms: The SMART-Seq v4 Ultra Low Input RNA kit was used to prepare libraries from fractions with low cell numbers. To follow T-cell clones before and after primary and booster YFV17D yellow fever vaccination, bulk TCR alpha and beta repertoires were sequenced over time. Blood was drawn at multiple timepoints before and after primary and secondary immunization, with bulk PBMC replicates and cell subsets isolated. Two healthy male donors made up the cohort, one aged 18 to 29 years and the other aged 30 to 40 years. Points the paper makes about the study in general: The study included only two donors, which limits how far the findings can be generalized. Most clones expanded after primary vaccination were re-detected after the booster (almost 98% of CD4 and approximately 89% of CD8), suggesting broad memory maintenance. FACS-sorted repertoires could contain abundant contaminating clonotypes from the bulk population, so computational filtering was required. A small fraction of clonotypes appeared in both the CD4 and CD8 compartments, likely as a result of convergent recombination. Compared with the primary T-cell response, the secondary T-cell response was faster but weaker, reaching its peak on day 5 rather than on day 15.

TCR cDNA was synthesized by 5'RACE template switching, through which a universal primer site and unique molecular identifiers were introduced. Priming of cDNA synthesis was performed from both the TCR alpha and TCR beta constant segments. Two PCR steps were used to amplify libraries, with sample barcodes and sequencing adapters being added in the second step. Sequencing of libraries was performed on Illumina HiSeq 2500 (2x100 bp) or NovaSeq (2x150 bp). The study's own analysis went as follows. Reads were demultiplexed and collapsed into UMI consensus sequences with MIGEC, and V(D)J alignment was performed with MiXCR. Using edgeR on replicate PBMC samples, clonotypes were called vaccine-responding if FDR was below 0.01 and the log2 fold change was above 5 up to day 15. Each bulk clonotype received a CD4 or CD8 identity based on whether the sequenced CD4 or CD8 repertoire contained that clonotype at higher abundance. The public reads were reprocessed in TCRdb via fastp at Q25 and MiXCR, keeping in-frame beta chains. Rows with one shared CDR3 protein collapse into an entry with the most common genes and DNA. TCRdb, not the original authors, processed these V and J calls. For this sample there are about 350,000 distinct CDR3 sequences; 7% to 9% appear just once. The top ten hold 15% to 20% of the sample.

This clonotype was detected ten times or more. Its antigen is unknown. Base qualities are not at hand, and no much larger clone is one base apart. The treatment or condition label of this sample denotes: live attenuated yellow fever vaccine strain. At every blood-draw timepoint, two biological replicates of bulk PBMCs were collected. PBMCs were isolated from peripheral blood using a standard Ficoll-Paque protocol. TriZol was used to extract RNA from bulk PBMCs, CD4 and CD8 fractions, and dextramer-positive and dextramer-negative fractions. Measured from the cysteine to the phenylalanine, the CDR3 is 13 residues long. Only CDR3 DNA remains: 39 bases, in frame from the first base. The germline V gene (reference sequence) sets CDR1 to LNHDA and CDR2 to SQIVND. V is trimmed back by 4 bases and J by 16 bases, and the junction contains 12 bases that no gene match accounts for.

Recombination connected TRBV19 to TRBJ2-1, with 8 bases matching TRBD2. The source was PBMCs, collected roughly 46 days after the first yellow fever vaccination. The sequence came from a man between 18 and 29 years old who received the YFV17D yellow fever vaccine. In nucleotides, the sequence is TGTGCCAGTAGTACCGACTCGGGGGGGCAAGGATTCTTC. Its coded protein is CASSTDSGGQGFF.